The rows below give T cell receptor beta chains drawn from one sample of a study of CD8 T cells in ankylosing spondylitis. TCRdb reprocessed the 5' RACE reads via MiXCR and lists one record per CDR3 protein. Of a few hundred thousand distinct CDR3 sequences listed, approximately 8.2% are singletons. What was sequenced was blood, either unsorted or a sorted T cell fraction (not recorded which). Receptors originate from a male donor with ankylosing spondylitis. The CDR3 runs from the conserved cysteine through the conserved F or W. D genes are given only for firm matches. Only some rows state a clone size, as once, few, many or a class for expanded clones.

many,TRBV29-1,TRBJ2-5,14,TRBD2,TGCAGCGTCCCCCGGACTAGCGGGAGGGAGACCCAGTACTTC,CSVPRTSGRETQYF
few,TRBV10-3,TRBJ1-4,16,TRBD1,TGTGCCATCAGTGAGACGCCGGGACAGGGAGGAGAAAAACTGTTTTTT,CAISETPGQGGEKLFF
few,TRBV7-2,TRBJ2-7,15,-,TGTGCCAGCAGCCCCCCCCCCGAGACTACTTACGAGCAGTACTTC,CASSPPPETTYEQYF
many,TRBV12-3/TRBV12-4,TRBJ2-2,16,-,TGTGCCAGCAGCAGCCTCCCCGGTCGGTTCTCCGGGGAGCTGTTTTTT,CASSSLPGRFSGELFF
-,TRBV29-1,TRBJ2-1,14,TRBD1,TGCAGCGGCTGCCGGGACAGGGAGGTGAATGAGCAGTTCTTC,CSGCRDREVNEQFF
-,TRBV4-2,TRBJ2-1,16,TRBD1,TGTGCCAGCAGCCAAGCTGCCAGGACAGGGGGCCTTGAGCAGTTCTTC,CASSQAARTGGLEQFF
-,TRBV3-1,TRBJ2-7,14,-,TGTGCCAGCAGCCCCCCTGGACACCAACGTGAGCAGTACTTC,CASSPPGHQREQYF
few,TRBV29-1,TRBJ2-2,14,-,TGCAGCGTTGAAGTCAGGGCTGACACCGGGGAGCTGTTTTTT,CSVEVRADTGELFF
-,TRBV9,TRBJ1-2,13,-,TGTGCCAGCAGCCCGAGGGGTGGCTATGGCTACACCTTC,CASSPRGGYGYTF
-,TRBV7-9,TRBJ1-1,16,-,TGTGCCAGCAGCTCTCTAACCCTGAATAGGAACACTGAAGCTTTCTTT,CASSSLTLNRNTEAFF
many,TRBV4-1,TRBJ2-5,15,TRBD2,TGCGCCAGCAGCCTGGGACTAGCGCGACAAGAGACCCAGTACTTC,CASSLGLARQETQYF
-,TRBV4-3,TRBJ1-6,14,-,TGCGCCAGCAGCCAAGTCAGGGTCGATTCACCCCTCCACTTT,CASSQVRVDSPLHF
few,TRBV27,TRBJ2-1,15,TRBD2,TGTGCCAGCAGTTCTGGGGGAGGGACCTACAATGAGCAGTTCTTC,CASSSGGGTYNEQFF
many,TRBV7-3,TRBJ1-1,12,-,TGTGCCAGCAGCTTAATCGGGGGGCACGCTTTCTTT,CASSLIGGHAFF
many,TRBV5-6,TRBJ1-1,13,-,TGTGCCAGCAGCTTGTCTTGGAACACTGAAGCTTTCTTT,CASSLSWNTEAFF
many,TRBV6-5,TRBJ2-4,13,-,TGTGCCAGCAGTTACGGAGGAACGAACATTCAGTACTTC,CASSYGGTNIQYF
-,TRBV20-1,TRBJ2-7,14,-,TGCAGTGCTAGAGACCCGGGACGCCCGTACGAGCAGTACTTC,CSARDPGRPYEQYF
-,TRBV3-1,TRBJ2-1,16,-,TGTGCCAGCAGCCTCCCGGGGGTGAGTCCCTACAATGAGCAGTTCTTC,CASSLPGVSPYNEQFF
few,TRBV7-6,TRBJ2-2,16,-,TGTGCCAGCAGCCCCGTCCGGGCCAGGGGTTCCGGGGAGCTGTTTTTT,CASSPVRARGSGELFF
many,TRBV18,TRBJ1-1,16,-,TGTGCCAGCTCACAGCGGCCCTCGGGTCAGAACACTGAAGCTTTCTTT,CASSQRPSGQNTEAFF
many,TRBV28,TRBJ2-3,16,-,TGTGCCAGCAGCCATCGGGTGACCCCCCCCCAAGATACGCAGTATTTT,CASSHRVTPPQDTQYF
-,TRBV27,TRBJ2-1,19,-,TGTGCCAGCAGTCCACGGACAGCCCGACTAGTATGGGGGTATAATGAGCAGTTCTTC,CASSPRTARLVWGYNEQFF
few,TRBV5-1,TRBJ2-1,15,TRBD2,TGCGCCAGCAGCCTGAGGGGACTACAGGACAATGAGCAGTTCTTC,CASSLRGLQDNEQFF
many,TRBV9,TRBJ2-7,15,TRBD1,TGTGCCAGCAGCGTAGGGGGACAGGGGGCCTACGAGCAGTACTTC,CASSVGGQGAYEQYF
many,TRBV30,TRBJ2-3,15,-,TGTGCCTGGAGCCATCGTAGCAGCAGCACAGATACGCAGTATTTT,CAWSHRSSSTDTQYF
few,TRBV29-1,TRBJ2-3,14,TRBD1,TGCAGCGTTGATGGGGACAGGGATTGGGATACGCAGTATTTT,CSVDGDRDWDTQYF
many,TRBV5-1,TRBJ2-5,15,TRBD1,TGCGCCAGCAGCTTATTCAGGGGGCGAGGGGAGACCCAGTACTTC,CASSLFRGRGETQYF
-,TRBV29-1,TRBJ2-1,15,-,TGCAGCGTTGAAGGGTCAGCCGGGACTTACAATGAGCAGTTCTTC,CSVEGSAGTYNEQFF
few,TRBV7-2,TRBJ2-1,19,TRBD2,TGTGCCAGCAGCTTAGCGCGGGGGACTAGCGGGAGGGCTATATCTGAGCAGTTCTTC,CASSLARGTSGRAISEQFF
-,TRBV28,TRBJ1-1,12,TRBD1,TGTGCCAGCGGCAGGGGGCTTGGAGAAGCTTTCTTT,CASGRGLGEAFF
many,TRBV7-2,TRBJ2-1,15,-,TGTGCCAGCAGCTTACTGGGACTCCGAGGTTATGAGCAGTTCTTC,CASSLLGLRGYEQFF
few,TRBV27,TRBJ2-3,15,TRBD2,TGTGCCAGCAGGGGGTTAGCGGGAGGGGCTGATACGCAGTATTTT,CASRGLAGGADTQYF
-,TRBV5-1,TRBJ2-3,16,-,TGCGCCAGCAGCTTACCGACAGGAAGTCGAACAGATACGCAGTATTTT,CASSLPTGSRTDTQYF
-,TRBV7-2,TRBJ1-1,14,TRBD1,TGTGCCAGCAGCCCCCCGGGACAGCCCCTGTCGGCTTTCTTT,CASSPPGQPLSAFF
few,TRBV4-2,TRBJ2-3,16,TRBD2,TGTGCCAGCAGCCAACCAGCGGGAGGTCCCACAGATACGCAGTATTTT,CASSQPAGGPTDTQYF
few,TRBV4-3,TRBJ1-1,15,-,TGCGCCAGCAGCCAAGATGGGGGGTATAGCACTGAAGCTTTCTTT,CASSQDGGYSTEAFF
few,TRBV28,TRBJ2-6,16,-,TGTGCCAGCAGTTTTCGGGGTTACTCTGGGGCCAACGTCCTGACTTTC,CASSFRGYSGANVLTF
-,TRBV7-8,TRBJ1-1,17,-,TGTGCCAGCAGCTTAGCTCCGCCGGGGCCTATGAACACTGAAGCTTTCTTT,CASSLAPPGPMNTEAFF
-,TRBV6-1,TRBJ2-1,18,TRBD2,TGTGCCAGCAGAAAGCTTGGTCTAGCGGGAATTGGTGCCAATGAGCAGTTCTTC,CASRKLGLAGIGANEQFF
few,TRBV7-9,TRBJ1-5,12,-,TGTGCCAGCAGCTTTGGTCAACAGCCCCAGCATTTT,CASSFGQQPQHF
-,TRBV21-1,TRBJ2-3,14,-,TGTGCCAGCAGGGGGGCAGGAAAGGGAGATACGCAGTATTTT,CASRGAGKGDTQYF
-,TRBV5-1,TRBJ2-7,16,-,TGCGCCAGCAGCTATCTCCCCACGGCCGTTCTCGGCGAGCAGTACTTC,CASSYLPTAVLGEQYF
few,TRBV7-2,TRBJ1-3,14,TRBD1,TGTGCCAGCAGACAGGGGGGAACAGGAAACACCATATATTTT,CASRQGGTGNTIYF
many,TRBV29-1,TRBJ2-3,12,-,TGCAGCGTTTTTTACCGGCCCCTCGCGCAGTATTTT,CSVFYRPLAQYF
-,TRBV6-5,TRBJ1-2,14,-,TGTGCCAGCAGTTACTCGATTGTAGGTCATGGCTACACCTTC,CASSYSIVGHGYTF
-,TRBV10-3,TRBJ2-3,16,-,TGTGCCATCAGTGAGTCTTCGTCAGGGGGCACAGATACGCAGTATTTT,CAISESSSGGTDTQYF
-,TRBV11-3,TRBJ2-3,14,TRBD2,TGTGCCAGCAGCGAGGCGGGAGTGGCAGATACGCAGTATTTT,CASSEAGVADTQYF
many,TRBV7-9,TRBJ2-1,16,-,TGTGCCAGCTCAAAAGGGGGGGACACTTTCTACAATGAGCAGTTCTTC,CASSKGGDTFYNEQFF
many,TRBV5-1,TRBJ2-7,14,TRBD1,TGCGCCAGCAGAACGGGACAGTTTACCTACGAGCAGTACTTC,CASRTGQFTYEQYF
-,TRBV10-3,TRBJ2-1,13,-,TGTGCCATCAGCCTTGACGGATTAAGTGAGCAGTTCTTC,CAISLDGLSEQFF
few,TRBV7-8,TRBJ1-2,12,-,TGTGCCAGCAGCCTTAGGGACATAGGCTACACCTTC,CASSLRDIGYTF